This entry features one T cell receptor beta chain sequence. Its cognate antigen has yet to be identified. The record has no base qualities; no much larger clone is one base away. Using the deep immunoSEQ assay, multiplex PCR amplified TCR CDR3 regions from genomic DNA. Genomic DNA extracted from each cell subset was distributed evenly over all wells of several immunoSEQ 96-well plates, and each plate served as one replicate. For sorted subsets, approximately 210 ng of genomic DNA, equivalent to 25,000 to 35,000 T cell genomes, went into each replicate PCR. Purified libraries were quantified with a Qubit 3.0 fluorometer, sized on a Bioanalyzer 2100, and re-quantified with the KAPA Library Quantification kit. A separate single-read 150-cycle Illumina NextSeq 550 flow cell was used to sequence each immunoSEQ 96-well plate. The paper's processing steps were these. Because only junctional sequences without quality scores were contained in the immunoSEQ output, filtering matching that applied to full-length reads could not be performed. Sequences were annotated with PyIR, a Python wrapper for IgBLAST v1.9, using IMGT germline references to assign V/J genes and CDR3. Reads were filtered out if the reads had weak V/J assignments (E-value above 1e-6), no CDR3, stop codons, out-of-frame junctions, or ambiguous translated residues. A V3J clonotype was defined by an identical inferred V gene, J gene, and CDR3 amino acid sequence. Percentage overlap between repertoires was calculated by dividing the number of shared unique clonotypes by the size of the smaller repertoire. RTK rarefaction, the Chao1 estimator, and Recon v2.1 estimates of unobserved clonotypes were used to assess repertoire richness. OLGA was used to compute generation probabilities for all TCRbeta clonotypes that the gDNA method yielded from several donors. What TCRdb holds here is the immuneACCESS table cut down to in-frame rearrangements. Part of the clones is not present; checked against another copy, under half of the missing clones reflect an unresolved V gene, and the others are unexplained. The DNA was the basis for D and trimming; V, J and clone size are from that table. Here the sample has about 1.4 million clones; roughly 96% occur a single time. The ten largest clones take up approximately 1.2% of the sample.

These data originate in a study of shared clonotypes between healthy human individuals (dated by TCRdb to 2019 to 2021). Context from the whole study: Three men and a couple of women, aged 18 to 49 years, made up the cohort. For each donor, CD4 naive and CD4 memory were each given three plates, CD8 naive was given two plates, and CD8 memory was given one plate. To estimate repertoire size and how much clonotype sharing occurs between individuals, the study deeply sequenced the blood TCR repertoires of 5 or 6 healthy adults. Different laboratories and diverse techniques were used to prepare libraries and sequence TCR repertoires, to increase sequencing depth and limit assay-specific biases. Between about 0.8 and 9 billion PBMCs per donor were obtained by leukapheresis.

The germline V gene supplies CDR1 MRHNA and CDR2 SNTAGT. The germline V end is reduced by 4 bases and the J end by 7 bases; junction bases left unmatched: 9. The CDR3 has 14 amino acids, counting the end cysteine and phenylalanine. CDR3 DNA is the only sequence kept; it has 42 bases, read in frame from the first base. Summary of the overall study and its limitations: Because the study included a small number of donors, the genetic and exposure-history diversity represented was limited. Pairwise subsampling led to the expectation that sequencing depth would affect the degree of clonotype sharing among donors. Rarefaction of sorted-subset datasets indicated incomplete sequencing despite the large sequencing depth. Across a few donors, approximately 5% of naive CD4, roughly 3.8% of naive CD8, about 2.3% of memory CD4, and 0.4% to 0.45% of memory CD8 clonotypes were shared. Sampling was restricted to blood, and TCR repertoires in tissues likely differ from the TCR repertoires found in blood. Estimated clonotype richness was generally larger for naive than for memory subsets. Clonotypes shared by all four sorted-subset donors showed higher generation probabilities than non-shared clonotypes.

The donors were healthy, HIV-negative adults who had no recently reported acute infections or vaccinations. Every donor was a Caucasian adult residing in Nashville, Tennessee, USA. Magnetic negative selection was used to enrich CD4+ T cells, after which naive cells were positively selected on CD45RA and the negative fraction became the memory subset. After blood collection by leukapheresis, PBMCs were isolated using Ficoll-Histopaque density gradient centrifugation and then cryopreserved in the vapor phase of liquid nitrogen. Analytical flow cytometry was used to check the purity and quantity of every magnetically sorted T cell population. Genomic DNA was isolated from every sorted fraction and measured by UV absorbance on a Nanodrop 2000c.

Here the chain combines TRBV6-4 and TRBJ1-2, with 7 middle bases fitting TRBD1. The sample taken for sequencing was naive CD4+ T cells sorted from blood. The intended sense of this specimen's cell subset or site label: CD45RA+ positively selected. The sequence derives from a man aged 25-45 years in good health. The nucleotides read TGTGCCAGCAGTGGGGACAGAGCCTCTGGTGGCTACACCTTC. This translates into CASSGDRASGGYTF.